This T cell receptor beta chain was obtained from a study of cytomegalovirus exposure and HLA in healthy donors. Overall study context: Both the approximately 120 validation repertoires and the roughly 700 first-cohort repertoires used the same platform, as reported by a later analysis.

TCRdb's table, derived via immunoSEQ multiplex PCR, lists solely in-frame clones and lacks some. The table includes almost 200,000 clones, about 81% detected once. The V and J ends lost 4 bases and 3 bases respectively, with 9 bases between them. Germline V gene sequence: CDR1 SGHNT, CDR2 YYREEE (reference sequence). This CDR3 has 13 residues. The table lists this clone with a count of one. The TCR comes from a woman aged 25 to 39 in good health and CMV-seronegative. The chain combines TRBV5-4 with TRBJ2-3; D is possibly TRBD2 (6 bases). Sequenced: PBMCs. This chain's CDR3 is CASSGAGTDTQYF. In DNA, the CDR3 is TGTGCCAGCAGCGGGGCGGGGACAGATACGCAGTATTTT.